Below, 5 T cell receptor beta chains from the same sample are listed, as sequenced in a study of beta chain features in type 1 diabetes. What was sequenced were expressed TCRB transcripts, since all of the isolated RNA had been reverse transcribed. The protocol was immunoSEQ multiplex PCR, while the TCRdb copy is restricted to in-frame clones and leaves out a portion. This sample has roughly 300,000 clones, with less than 10% found just once. The sequencing sample was made of central memory CD4+ T cells from blood. The receptor source for this set is a woman younger than 30 in good health.

This clone was observed a handful of times. Sequence at one end of the junction differs from germline and may be a read error. The rearrangement links TRBV29-1 to TRBJ2-3; 9 nucleotides align to TRBD2. Germline CDR1 and CDR2: SQVTM and ANQGSEA. The CDR3 runs 11 residues. This CDR3 reads CSVVGTSTSLF. DNA for the CDR3: TGCAGCGTTGTCGGGACTAGCACCTCCCTTTTT.

The sample holds a few counts of this clone. Other DNA sequences of this sample code for an identical CDR3. V usage is TRBV4-3 and J usage is TRBJ1-5, with 7 bases lining up with TRBD1. This CDR3 contains 15 residues. Germline values: CDR1 LGHNA, CDR2 YSLEER. Trimming took 0 bases from V and 5 from J; bases not matched to a gene: 4. This CDR3 reads CASSQEEGGHQPQHF. The CDR3, as DNA: TGCGCCAGCAGCCAAGAAGAAGGGGGCCATCAGCCCCAGCATTTT.

The V call is TRBV7-2, the J call TRBJ2-3, with TRBD1 as a possible D gene (7 bases). Deletions cut 5 bases from V and 10 bases from J, with 16 bases between. CDR3 length: 13 amino acids. Germline lookup yields CDR1 SGHTA and CDR2 FQGNSA. The CDR3 reads CASSAGGSTAQYF. The CDR3 bases are TGTGCCAGCAGCGCAGGGGGGAGTACGGCGCAGTATTTT.

This chain links TRBV9 with TRBJ2-1, with D perhaps matching TRBD2 (5 bases). The CDR3 runs 14 residues. Trimming stripped 0 bases from V and 8 bases from J, with 12 bases between. Germline assignment: CDR1 SGDLS and CDR2 YYNGEE. In nucleotides, the CDR3 is TGTGCCAGCAGCGTAGAACCCCTAGCCGATGAGCAGTTCTTC. Translated: CASSVEPLADEQFF.

The V and J genes are TRBV6-6 and TRBJ1-2; D is undetermined. The V end lost 4 bases, the J end lost 3 bases, and 3 bases lay between the germline ends. This CDR3 spans 11 amino acids. Germline CDR1 MNHNY, CDR2 SVGAGI (reference sequence). CDR3 residues: CASSSDYGYTF. CDR3 nucleotides: TGTGCCAGCAGTTCAGACTATGGCTACACCTTC.